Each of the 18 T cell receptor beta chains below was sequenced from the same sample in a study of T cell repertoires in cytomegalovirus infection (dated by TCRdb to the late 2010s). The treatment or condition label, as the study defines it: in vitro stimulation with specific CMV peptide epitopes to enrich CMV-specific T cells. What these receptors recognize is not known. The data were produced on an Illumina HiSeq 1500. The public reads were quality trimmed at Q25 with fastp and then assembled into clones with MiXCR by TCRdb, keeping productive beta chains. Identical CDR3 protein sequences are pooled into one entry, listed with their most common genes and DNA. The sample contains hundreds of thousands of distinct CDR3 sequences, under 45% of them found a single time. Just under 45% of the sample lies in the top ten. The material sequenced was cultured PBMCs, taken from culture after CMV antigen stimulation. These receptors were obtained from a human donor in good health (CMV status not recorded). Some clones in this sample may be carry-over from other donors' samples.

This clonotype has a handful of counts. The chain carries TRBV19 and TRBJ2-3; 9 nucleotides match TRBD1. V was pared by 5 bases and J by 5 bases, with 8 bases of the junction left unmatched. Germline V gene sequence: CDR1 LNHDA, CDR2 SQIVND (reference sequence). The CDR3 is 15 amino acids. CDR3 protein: CASSGTGLREDTQYF. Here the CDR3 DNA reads TGTGCCAGTAGTGGGACAGGGTTAAGGGAAGATACGCAGTATTTT.

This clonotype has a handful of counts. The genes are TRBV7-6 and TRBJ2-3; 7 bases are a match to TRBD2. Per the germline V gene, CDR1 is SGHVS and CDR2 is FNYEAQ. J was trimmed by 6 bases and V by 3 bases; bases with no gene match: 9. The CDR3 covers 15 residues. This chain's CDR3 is CASSFAGGGWDTQYF. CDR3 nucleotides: TGTGCCAGCAGCTTCGCTGGCGGGGGATGGGATACGCAGTATTTT.

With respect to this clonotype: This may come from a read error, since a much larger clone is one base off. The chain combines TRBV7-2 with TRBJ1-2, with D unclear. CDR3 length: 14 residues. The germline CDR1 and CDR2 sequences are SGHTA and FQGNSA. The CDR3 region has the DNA TGTGCCAGCAGCTTACAGGTCGTCTCCTATGTCTACACCTTC. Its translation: CASSLQVVSYVYTF.

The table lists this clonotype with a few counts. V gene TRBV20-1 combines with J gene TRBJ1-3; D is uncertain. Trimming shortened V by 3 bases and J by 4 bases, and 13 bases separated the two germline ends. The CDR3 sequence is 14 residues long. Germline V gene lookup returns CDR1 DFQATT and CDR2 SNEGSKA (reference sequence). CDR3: CSASGRVSGNTIYF. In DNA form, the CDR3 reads TGCAGTGCTAGTGGGAGGGTATCGGGAAACACCATATATTTT.

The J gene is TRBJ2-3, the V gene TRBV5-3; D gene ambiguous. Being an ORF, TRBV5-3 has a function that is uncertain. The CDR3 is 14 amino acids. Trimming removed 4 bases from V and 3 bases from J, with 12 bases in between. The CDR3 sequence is CARSPSGETDTQYF. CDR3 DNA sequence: TGTGCCAGAAGCCCCTCCGGAGAGACAGATACGCAGTATTTT.

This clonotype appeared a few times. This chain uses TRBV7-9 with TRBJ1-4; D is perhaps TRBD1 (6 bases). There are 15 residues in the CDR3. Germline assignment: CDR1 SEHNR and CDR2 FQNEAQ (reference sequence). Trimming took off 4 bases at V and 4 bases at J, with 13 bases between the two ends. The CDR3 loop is CASSSPGAYNEKLFF. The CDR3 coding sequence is TGTGCCAGCAGCTCACCAGGGGCCTATAATGAAAAACTGTTTTTT.

As DNA, the CDR3 is TGTGCCACCAGCAGGCTGGGGGGTAATGAGCAGTTCTTC. Translating gives CATSRLGGNEQFF. The chain has TRBV15 and TRBJ2-1; TRBD2 is a possible D gene (6 bases). The V end lost 3 bases, the J end lost 7 bases, and 10 bases lay between the germline ends. Germline V gene data show CDR1 as LNHNV and CDR2 as YYDKDF (reference sequence). CDR3 length: 13 residues.

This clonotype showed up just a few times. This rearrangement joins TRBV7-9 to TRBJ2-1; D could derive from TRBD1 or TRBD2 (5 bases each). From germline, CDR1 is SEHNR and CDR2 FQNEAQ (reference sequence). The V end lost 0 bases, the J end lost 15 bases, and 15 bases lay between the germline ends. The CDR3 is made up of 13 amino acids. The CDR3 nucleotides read TGTGCCAGCAGCTTAGCGGGGCGGGTAGAGGCGTTCTTC. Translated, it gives CASSLAGRVEAFF.

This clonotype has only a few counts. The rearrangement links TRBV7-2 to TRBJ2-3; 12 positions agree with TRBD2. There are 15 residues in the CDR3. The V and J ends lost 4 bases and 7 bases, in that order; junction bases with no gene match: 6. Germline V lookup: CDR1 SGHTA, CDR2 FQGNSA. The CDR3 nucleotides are TGTGCCAGCAGCTACCGACTAGCGGGAGCCCATACGCAGTATTTT. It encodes CASSYRLAGAHTQYF.

The DNA of the CDR3 is TGTGCCACCTTAGGAGGCAGCCCAGGGAACACTGAAGCTTTCTTT. It translates to CATLGGSPGNTEAFF. V is TRBV25-1 and J is TRBJ1-1; no firm D call. This CDR3 comprises 15 residues. Germline loops: CDR1 MGHDK, CDR2 SYGVNS. V lost 10 bases and J lost 1, with 19 bases in between.

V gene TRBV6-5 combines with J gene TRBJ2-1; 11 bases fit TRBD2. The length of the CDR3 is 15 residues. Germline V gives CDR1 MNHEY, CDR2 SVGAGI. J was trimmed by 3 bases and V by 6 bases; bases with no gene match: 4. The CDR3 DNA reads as TGTGCCAGCAGGTCCGGGACTAGCGGCTACAATGAGCAGTTCTTC. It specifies CASRSGTSGYNEQFF.

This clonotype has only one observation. The CDR3 here is CASSQGTAATNEKLFF. The CDR3 bases are TGTGCCAGCAGCCAAGGGACAGCTGCAACTAATGAAAAACTGTTTTTT. V gene TRBV4-2 combines with J gene TRBJ1-4; possibly TRBD1 for D (6 bases). V lost 1 base and J 0 bases, leaving 9 bases between the germline ends. Germline CDR1 is LGHNA and CDR2 is YNFKEQ. There are 16 residues in the CDR3.

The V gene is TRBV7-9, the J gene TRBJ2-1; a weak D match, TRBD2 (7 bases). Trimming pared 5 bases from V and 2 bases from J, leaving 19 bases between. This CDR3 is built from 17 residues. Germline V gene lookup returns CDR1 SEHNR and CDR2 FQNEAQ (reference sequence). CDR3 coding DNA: TGTGCCAGCAGCCCACGGGGAGGGGGTACGGCCTACAATGAGCAGTTCTTC. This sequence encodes CASSPRGGGTAYNEQFF.

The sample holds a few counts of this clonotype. The CDR3 sequence is CASGFPGVETQYF. CDR3 DNA: TGTGCTAGTGGTTTTCCAGGGGTAGAGACCCAGTACTTC. The V and J genes are TRBV12-5 and TRBJ2-5; TRBD1 might be the D (6 bases). There are 13 residues in the CDR3. V was pared by 3 bases and J by 4 bases, with 9 bases between. CDR1 LGHNT and CDR2 FRNRAP come from the germline V gene.

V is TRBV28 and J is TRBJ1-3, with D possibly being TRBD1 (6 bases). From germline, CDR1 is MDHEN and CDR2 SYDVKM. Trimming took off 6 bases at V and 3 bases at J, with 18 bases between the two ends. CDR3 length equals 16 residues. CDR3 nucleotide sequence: TGTGCCAGCAGCCGGGCAGGGGAGGTAATTGGAAACACCATATATTTT. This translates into CASSRAGEVIGNTIYF.

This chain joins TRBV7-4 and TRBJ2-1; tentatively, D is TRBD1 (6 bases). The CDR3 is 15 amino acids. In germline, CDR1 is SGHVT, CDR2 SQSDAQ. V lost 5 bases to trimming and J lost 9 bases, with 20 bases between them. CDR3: CASSASRLTGFEQFF. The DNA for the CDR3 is TGTGCCAGCAGCGCCTCCAGACTTACAGGGTTTGAGCAGTTCTTC.

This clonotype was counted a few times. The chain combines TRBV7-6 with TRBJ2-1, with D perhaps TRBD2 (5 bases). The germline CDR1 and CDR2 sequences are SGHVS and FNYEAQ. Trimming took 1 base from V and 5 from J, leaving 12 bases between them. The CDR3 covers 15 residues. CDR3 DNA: TGTGCCAGCAGCTTAGATATGGAGGCCGACAATGAGCAGTTCTTC. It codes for CASSLDMEADNEQFF.

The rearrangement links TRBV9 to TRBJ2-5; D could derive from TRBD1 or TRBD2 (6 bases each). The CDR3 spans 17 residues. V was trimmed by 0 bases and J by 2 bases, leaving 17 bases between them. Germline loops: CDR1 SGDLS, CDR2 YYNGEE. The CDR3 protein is CASSVEVGGAGQETQYF. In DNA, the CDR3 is TGTGCCAGCAGCGTAGAAGTCGGGGGCGCGGGTCAAGAGACCCAGTACTTC.